This is a list of T cell receptor beta chains from one sample in a study of CD8 T cells in ankylosing spondylitis. TCRdb analysed the 5' RACE reads with MiXCR anew, one entry per CDR3 protein. This table has 130,000 or so distinct CDR3 sequences, roughly 15% appearing once. The sample comprised blood, either unsorted or a sorted T cell fraction (not recorded which). The receptors here all came from a male donor with ankylosing spondylitis. Both conserved end residues are part of each CDR3. D genes are given only for firm matches. A clone size is listed for some rows: how often the clone was seen (once, few, many), or a class if it is expanded.

TRBV12-3/TRBV12-4,19,TRBD2,once,TRBJ2-3,TGTGCCAGCTCTCCCCAACTTTTACTAGCGGGAGGGGGGAGCGATACGCAGTATTTT,CASSPQLLLAGGGSDTQYF
TRBV19,18,TRBD1,few,TRBJ2-2,TGTGCCAGTAGTTCCGTACAATGGACAGGGGCGAACACCGGGGAGCTGTTTTTT,CASSSVQWTGANTGELFF
TRBV4-1,15,-,-,TRBJ2-1,TGCGCCAGCAGCCAAGGAATCCTAGCAGACAATGAGCAGTTCTTC,CASSQGILADNEQFF
TRBV28,15,TRBD2,-,TRBJ2-1,TGTGCCTCCGACCCCGCACCGGCGGGAGACGATGAGCAGTTCTTC,CASDPAPAGDDEQFF
TRBV7-9,14,-,few,TRBJ1-2,TGTGCCAGCAGCTTAGTCTACTGGAACTATGGCTACACCTTC,CASSLVYWNYGYTF
TRBV6-2/TRBV6-3,16,TRBD2,many,TRBJ2-2,TGTGCCAGCAGTTATACGACTAGCGGGTTCACGGGGGAGCTGTTTTTT,CASSYTTSGFTGELFF
TRBV6-2/TRBV6-3,18,-,-,TRBJ2-2,TGTGCCAGCAGTTACTCGAGGACAGCCCATGTTGACACCGGGGAGCTGTTTTTT,CASSYSRTAHVDTGELFF
TRBV11-1,14,-,medium-sized,TRBJ2-1,TGTGCCAGCAGCTTACTACAGGACTACAATGAGCAGTTCTTC,CASSLLQDYNEQFF
TRBV27,12,-,-,TRBJ1-1,TGTGCCAGCAGTTTGGTCGGGGGCGTAGCTTTCTTT,CASSLVGGVAFF
TRBV10-3,13,TRBD1,-,TRBJ2-7,TGTGCCATCAGTAGGGACAGCTCCTACGAGCAGTACTTC,CAISRDSSYEQYF
TRBV27,15,TRBD2,few,TRBJ2-7,TGTGCCAGCAGGGCCGGGACTACCTTCTCCTACGAGCAGTACTTC,CASRAGTTFSYEQYF
TRBV6-1,16,-,few,TRBJ2-3,TGTGCCAGCAGTGGATTTCCGGGAGTGAGCACAGATACGCAGTATTTT,CASSGFPGVSTDTQYF
TRBV7-9,11,-,-,TRBJ2-7,-,CASSFGTGNSF
TRBV29-1,13,-,-,TRBJ2-2,TGCAGCGTTGAACTTACGAACACCGGGGAGCTGTTTTTT,CSVELTNTGELFF
TRBV11-2,15,-,few,TRBJ2-3,TGTGCCAGCAGCCCGGGGGGCGGGAGCACAGATACGCAGTATTTT,CASSPGGGSTDTQYF
TRBV25-1,16,-,-,TRBJ2-4,TGTGCCAGCAGTGGTCGGGCAGACATAGCCAAAAACATTCAGTACTTC,CASSGRADIAKNIQYF
TRBV7-9,15,-,few,TRBJ2-3,TGTGCCAGCAGCTTGCGCAGGGACGCCACAGATACGCAGTATTTT,CASSLRRDATDTQYF
TRBV5-6,14,TRBD1,few,TRBJ1-5,TGTGCCAGCAGCTTAGGGACAGCGCATCAGCCCCAGCATTTT,CASSLGTAHQPQHF
TRBV9,16,-,-,TRBJ1-1,TGTGCCAGCAGCGCCGGGGGGGGACTCTTAGGCACTGAAGCTTTCTTT,CASSAGGGLLGTEAFF
TRBV19,14,-,-,TRBJ2-2,TGTGCCAGTAGTATACAGGGAAGGACCGGGGAGCTGTTTTTT,CASSIQGRTGELFF
TRBV28,15,-,-,TRBJ1-5,TGTGCCAGCAGTCTACACCAAGGAGACAATCAGCCCCAGCATTTT,CASSLHQGDNQPQHF
TRBV7-3,14,-,-,TRBJ2-5,TGTGCCAGCAGCTTAAAAGGGAGGCAAGAGACCCAGTACTTC,CASSLKGRQETQYF
TRBV6-5,15,TRBD1,-,TRBJ2-7,TGTGCCAGCAGTTTATCGGACAGGGGGCTCTACGAGCAGTACTTC,CASSLSDRGLYEQYF
TRBV21-1,16,-,-,TRBJ2-7,TGTGCCAGCAGCAAAAGGGGACACCAACTCTCCTACGAGCAGTACTTC,CASSKRGHQLSYEQYF
TRBV3-1,16,-,-,TRBJ2-6,TGTGCCAGCAGCCAGGACAGTTACTCTGGGGCCAACGTCCTGACTTTC,CASSQDSYSGANVLTF
TRBV4-1,13,-,few,TRBJ2-7,TGCGCCAGCAGCCAAGATGCAGGGGACGAGCAGTACTTC,CASSQDAGDEQYF
TRBV10-2,13,-,-,TRBJ1-1,TGCGCCAGCAGCGACAGGCCGAACACTGAAGCTTTCTTT,CASSDRPNTEAFF
TRBV27,15,-,few,TRBJ2-2,TGTGCCAGCAGTTACCGGACAGCGGGCACCGGGGAGCTGTTTTTT,CASSYRTAGTGELFF
TRBV12-3/TRBV12-4,14,TRBD2,-,TRBJ2-1,TGTGCCAGCAGTCAACTAGCGGGAGGCGTTGAGCAGTTCTTC,CASSQLAGGVEQFF
TRBV9,14,TRBD1,-,TRBJ2-7,TGTGCCAGCAGCGGGGGACAGGACACCTACGAGCAGTACTTC,CASSGGQDTYEQYF
TRBV3-1,13,-,-,TRBJ1-1,TGTGCCAGCAGCCAAGTATCCGGGACTGAAGCTTTCTTT,CASSQVSGTEAFF
TRBV5-1,17,-,-,TRBJ2-3,TGCGCCAGCAGCCCCGTCATGAGCTCGGAGAATACAGATACGCAGTATTTT,CASSPVMSSENTDTQYF
TRBV11-3,15,-,few,TRBJ2-7,TGTGCCAGCAGCCCGACGGGCAGGGGAGTCTACGAGCAGTACTTC,CASSPTGRGVYEQYF
TRBV14,16,TRBD1,many,TRBJ2-7,TGTGCCAGCAGCCAAGATCCAGGGACAGGGGTTAACGAGCAGTACTTC,CASSQDPGTGVNEQYF
TRBV7-9,12,-,many,TRBJ2-3,TGTGCCAGCAGCCCGTCTGAAGATACGCAGTATTTT,CASSPSEDTQYF
TRBV5-1,17,TRBD2,few,TRBJ2-2,TGCGCCAGCAGCTTGGTAGAAAGGACTAGCATAACCGGGGAGCTGTTTTTT,CASSLVERTSITGELFF
TRBV7-2,12,-,-,TRBJ2-7,TGTGCCAGCAGCTTATACAACTACGAGCAGTACTTC,CASSLYNYEQYF
TRBV2,11,-,few,TRBJ2-2,TGTGCCAGCAGACCGCTGGGGGAGCTGTTTTTT,CASRPLGELFF